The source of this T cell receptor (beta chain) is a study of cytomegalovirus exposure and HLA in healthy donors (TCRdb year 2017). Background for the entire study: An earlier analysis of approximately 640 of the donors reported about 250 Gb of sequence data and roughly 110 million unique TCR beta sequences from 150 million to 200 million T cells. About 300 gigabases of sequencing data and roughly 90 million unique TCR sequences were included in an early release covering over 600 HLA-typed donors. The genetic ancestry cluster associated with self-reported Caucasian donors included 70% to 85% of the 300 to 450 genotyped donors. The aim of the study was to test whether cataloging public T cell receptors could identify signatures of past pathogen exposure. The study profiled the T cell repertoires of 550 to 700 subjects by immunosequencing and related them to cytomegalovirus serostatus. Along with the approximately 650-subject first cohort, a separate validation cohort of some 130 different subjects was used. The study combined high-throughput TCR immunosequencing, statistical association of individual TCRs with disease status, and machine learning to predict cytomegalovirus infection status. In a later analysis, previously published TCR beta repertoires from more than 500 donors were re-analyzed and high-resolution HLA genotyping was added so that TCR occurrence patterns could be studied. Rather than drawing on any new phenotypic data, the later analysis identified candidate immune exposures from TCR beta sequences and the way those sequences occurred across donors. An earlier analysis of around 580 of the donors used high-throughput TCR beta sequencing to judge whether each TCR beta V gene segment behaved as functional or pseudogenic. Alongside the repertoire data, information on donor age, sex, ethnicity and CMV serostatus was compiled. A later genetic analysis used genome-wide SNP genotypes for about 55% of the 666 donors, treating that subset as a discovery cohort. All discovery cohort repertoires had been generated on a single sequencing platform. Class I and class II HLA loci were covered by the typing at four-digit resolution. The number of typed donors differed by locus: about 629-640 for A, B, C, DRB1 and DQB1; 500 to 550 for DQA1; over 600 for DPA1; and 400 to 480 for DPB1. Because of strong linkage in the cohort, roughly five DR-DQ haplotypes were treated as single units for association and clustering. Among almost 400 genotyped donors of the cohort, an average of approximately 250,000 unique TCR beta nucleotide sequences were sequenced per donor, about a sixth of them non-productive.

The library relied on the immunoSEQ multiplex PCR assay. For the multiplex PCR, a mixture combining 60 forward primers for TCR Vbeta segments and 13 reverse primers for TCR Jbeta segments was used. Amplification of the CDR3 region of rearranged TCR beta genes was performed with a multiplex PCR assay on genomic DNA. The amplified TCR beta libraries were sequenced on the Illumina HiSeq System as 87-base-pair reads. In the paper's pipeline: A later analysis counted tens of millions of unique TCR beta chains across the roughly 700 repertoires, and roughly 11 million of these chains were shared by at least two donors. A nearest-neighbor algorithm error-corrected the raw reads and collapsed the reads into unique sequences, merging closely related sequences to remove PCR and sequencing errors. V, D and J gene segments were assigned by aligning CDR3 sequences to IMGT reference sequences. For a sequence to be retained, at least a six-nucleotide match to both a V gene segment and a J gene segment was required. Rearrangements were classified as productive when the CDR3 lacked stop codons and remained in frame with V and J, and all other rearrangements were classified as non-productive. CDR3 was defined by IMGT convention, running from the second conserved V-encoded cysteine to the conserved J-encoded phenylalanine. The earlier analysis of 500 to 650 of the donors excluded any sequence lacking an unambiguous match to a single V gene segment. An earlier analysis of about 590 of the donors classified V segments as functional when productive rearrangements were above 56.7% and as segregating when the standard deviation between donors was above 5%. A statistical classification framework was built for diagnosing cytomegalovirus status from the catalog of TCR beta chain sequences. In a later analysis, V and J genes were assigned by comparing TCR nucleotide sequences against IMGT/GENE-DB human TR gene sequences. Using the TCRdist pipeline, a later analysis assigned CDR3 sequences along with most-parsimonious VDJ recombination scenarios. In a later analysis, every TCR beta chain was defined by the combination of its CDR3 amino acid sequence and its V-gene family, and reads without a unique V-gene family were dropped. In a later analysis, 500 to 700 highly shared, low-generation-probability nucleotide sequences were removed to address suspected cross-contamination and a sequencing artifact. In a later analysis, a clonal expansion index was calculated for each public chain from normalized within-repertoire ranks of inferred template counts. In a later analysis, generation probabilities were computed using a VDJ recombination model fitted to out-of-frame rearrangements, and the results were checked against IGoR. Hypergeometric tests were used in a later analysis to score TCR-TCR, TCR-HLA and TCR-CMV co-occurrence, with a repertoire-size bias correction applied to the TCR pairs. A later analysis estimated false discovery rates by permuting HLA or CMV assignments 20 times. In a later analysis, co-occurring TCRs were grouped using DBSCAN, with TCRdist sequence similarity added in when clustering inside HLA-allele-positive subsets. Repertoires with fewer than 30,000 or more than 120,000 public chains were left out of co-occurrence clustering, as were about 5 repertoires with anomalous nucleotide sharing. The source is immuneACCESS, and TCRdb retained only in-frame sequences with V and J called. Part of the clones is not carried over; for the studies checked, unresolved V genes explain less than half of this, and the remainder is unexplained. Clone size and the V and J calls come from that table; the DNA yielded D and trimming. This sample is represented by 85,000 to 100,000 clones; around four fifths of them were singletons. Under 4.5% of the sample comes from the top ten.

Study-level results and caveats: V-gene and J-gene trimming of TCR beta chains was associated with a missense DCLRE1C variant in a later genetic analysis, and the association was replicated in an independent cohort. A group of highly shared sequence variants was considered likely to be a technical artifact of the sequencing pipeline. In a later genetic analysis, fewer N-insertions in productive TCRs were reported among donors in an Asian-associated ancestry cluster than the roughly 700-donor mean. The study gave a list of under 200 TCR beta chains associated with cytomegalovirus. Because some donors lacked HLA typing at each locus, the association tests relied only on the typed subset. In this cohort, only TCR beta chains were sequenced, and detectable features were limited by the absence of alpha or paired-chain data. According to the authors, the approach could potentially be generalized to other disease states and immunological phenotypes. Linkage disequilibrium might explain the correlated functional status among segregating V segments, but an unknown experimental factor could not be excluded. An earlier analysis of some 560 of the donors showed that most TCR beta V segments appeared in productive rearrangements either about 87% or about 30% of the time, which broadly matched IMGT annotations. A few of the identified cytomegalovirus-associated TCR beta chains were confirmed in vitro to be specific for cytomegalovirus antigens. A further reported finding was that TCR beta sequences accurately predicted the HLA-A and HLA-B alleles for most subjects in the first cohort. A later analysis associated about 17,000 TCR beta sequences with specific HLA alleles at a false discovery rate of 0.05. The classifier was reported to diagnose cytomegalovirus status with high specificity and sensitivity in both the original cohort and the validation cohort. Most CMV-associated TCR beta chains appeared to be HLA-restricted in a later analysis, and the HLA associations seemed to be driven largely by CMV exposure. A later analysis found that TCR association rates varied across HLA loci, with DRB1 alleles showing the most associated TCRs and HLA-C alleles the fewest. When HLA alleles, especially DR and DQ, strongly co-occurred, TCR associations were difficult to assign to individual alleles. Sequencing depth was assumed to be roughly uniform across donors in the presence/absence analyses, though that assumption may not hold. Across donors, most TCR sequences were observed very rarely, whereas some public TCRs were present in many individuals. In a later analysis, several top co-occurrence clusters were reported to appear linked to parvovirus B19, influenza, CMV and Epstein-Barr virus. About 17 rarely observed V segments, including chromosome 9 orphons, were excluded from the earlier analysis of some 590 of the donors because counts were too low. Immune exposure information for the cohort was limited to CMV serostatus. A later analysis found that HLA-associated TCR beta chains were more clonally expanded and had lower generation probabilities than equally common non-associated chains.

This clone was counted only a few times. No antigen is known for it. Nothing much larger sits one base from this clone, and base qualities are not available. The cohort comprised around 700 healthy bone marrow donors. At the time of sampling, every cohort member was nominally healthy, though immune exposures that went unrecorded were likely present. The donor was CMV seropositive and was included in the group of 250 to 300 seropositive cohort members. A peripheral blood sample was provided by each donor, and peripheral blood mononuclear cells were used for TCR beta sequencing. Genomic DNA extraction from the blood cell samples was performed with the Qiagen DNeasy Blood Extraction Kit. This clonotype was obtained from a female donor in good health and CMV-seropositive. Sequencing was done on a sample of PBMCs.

The DNA sequence is given as TGTGCCAGCAAGAAAGGGACAGGGGACACCGGGGAGCTGTTTTTT. It codes for CASKKGTGDTGELFF. The sequence joins TRBV16 to TRBJ2-2, with 10 bases aligning to TRBD1. The CDR3 holds 15 amino acids from the cysteine to the phenylalanine. Only the CDR3 DNA is retained, 45 bases long and in frame from the first base. Based on the germline V gene, the CDR1 and CDR2 sequences are KGHSY and FQNENV. Here V drops 7 bases and J drops 3 bases, and the junction holds 5 bases not matched to any gene.